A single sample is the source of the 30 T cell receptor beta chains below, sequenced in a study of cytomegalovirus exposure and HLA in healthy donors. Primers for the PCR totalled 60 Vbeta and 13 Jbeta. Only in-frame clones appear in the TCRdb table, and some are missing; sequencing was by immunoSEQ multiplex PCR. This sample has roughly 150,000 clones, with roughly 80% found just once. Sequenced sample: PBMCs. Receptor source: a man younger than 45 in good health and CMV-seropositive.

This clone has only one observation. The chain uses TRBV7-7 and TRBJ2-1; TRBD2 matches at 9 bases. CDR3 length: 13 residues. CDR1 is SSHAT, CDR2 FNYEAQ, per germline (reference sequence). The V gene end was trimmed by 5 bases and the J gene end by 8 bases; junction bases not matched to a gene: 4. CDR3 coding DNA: TGTGCCAGCAGCCGCGGGGGGGCTGATGAGCAGTTCTTC. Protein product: CASSRGGADEQFF.

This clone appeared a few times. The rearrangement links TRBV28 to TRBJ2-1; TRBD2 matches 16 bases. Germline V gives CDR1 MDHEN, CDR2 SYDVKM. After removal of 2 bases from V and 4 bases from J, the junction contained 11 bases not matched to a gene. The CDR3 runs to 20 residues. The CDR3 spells CASSLVYRGTSGGAYNEQFF. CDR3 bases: TGTGCCAGCAGTTTAGTATACAGGGGGACTAGCGGGGGGGCTTACAATGAGCAGTTCTTC.

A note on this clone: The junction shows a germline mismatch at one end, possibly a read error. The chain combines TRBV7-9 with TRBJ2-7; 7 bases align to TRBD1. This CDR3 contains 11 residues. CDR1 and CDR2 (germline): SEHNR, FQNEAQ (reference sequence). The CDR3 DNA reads TGTTCCAGCAGCACCGGACAGGAGAAGTACTTC. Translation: CSSSTGQEKYF.

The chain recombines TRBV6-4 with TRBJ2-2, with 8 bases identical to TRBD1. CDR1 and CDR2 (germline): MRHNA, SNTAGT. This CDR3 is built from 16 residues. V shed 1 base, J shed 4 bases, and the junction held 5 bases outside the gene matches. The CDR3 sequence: CASSDLGDRGTGELFF. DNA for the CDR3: TGTGCCAGCAGTGACTTGGGAGACAGGGGCACCGGGGAGCTGTTTTTT.

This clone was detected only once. The CDR3 reads CASSHRDRGYSNQPQHF. CDR3 DNA sequence: TGTGCCAGTAGTCACCGGGACAGGGGATATAGCAATCAGCCCCAGCATTTT. The J gene is TRBJ1-5, the V gene TRBV19, with TRBD1 matching over 10 bases. Germline-derived CDR1 and CDR2 are LNHDA and SQIVND (reference sequence). This CDR3 region has 17 residues. V lost 5 bases to trimming and J lost 0 bases; unmatched junction nucleotides: 7. Together with reference TRBV19 and TRBJ1-5, the CDR3 gives the full variable domain: DGGITQSPKYLFRKEGQNVTLSCEQNLNHDAMYWYRQDPGQGLRLIYYSQIVNDFQKGDIAEGYSVSREKKESFPLTVTSAQKNPTAFYLCASSHRDRGYSNQPQHFGDGTRLSIL.

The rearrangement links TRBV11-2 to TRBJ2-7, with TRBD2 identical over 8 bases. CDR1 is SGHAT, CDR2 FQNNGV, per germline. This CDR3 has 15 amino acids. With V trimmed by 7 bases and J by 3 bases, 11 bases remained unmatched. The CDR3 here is CASTNEGAGVYEQYF. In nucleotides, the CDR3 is TGTGCCAGCACTAACGAAGGAGCGGGAGTCTACGAGCAGTACTTC.

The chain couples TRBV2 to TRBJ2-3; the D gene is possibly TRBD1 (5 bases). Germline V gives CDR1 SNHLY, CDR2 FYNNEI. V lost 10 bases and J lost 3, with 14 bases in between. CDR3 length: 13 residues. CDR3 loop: CATQGRWTDTQYF. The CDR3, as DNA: TGTGCCACCCAGGGTAGGTGGACAGATACGCAGTATTTT.

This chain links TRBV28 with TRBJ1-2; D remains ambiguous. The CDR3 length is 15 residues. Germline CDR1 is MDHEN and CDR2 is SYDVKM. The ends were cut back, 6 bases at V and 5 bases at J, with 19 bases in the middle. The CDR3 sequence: CASSSRGSHLYGYTF. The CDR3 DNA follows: TGTGCCAGCAGCTCCCGGGGAAGCCACCTATATGGCTACACCTTC.

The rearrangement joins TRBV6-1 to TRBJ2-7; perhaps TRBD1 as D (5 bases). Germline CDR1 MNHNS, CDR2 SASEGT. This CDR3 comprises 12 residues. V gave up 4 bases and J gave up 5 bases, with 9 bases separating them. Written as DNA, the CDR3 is TGTGCCAGCAGTGGTCAGGGCCACGAGCAGTACTTC. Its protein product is CASSGQGHEQYF.

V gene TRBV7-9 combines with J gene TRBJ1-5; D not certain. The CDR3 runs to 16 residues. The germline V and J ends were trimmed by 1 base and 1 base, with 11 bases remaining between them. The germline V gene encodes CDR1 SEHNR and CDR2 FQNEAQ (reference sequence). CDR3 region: CASSLVSAESNQPQHF. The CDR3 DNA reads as TGTGCCAGCAGCTTAGTGTCGGCGGAGAGCAATCAGCCCCAGCATTTT.

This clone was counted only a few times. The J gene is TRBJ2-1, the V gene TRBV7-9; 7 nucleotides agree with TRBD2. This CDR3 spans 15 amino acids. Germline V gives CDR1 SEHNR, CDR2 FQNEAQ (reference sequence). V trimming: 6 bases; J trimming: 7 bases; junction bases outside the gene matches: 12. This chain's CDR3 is CASSYRREMRNEQFF. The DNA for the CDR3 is TGTGCCAGCAGTTACCGGCGGGAGATGAGGAATGAGCAGTTCTTC.

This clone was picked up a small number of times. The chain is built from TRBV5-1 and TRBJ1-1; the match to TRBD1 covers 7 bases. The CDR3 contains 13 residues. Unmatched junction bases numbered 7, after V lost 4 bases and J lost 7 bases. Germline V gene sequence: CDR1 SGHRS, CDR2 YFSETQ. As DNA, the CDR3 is TGCGCCAGCAGCCGCGGACAGGTTATTGAAGCTTTCTTT. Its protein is CASSRGQVIEAFF.

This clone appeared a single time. The CDR3 sequence: CTSSPGQFRSYNEQFF. The CDR3 DNA reads as TGCACCAGCAGCCCGGGACAGTTTCGCTCCTACAATGAGCAGTTCTTC. The rearrangement links TRBV1 to TRBJ2-1; TRBD1 is the table's D call, not checked against the DNA. TRBV1 is shown as a pseudogene. The CDR3 has 16 residues.

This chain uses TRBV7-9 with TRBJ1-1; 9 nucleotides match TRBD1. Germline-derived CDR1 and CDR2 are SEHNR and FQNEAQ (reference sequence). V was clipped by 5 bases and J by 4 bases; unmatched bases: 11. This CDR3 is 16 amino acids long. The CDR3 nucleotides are TGTGCCAGCAGCCTAGACCCGGGACAGGGAGGCACTGAAGCTTTCTTT. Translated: CASSLDPGQGGTEAFF.

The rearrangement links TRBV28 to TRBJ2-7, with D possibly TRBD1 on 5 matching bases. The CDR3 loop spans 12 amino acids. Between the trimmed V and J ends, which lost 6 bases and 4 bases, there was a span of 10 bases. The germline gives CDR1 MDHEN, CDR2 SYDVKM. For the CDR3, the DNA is TGTGCCAGCAGGCAGACAGAATACGAGCAGTACTTC. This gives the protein CASRQTEYEQYF. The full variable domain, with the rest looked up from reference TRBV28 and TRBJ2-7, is DVKVTQSSRYLVKRTGEKVFLECVQDMDHENMFWYRQDPGLGLRLIYFSYDVKMKEKGDIPEGYSVSREKKERFSLILESASTNQTSMYLCASRQTEYEQYFGPGTRLTVT.

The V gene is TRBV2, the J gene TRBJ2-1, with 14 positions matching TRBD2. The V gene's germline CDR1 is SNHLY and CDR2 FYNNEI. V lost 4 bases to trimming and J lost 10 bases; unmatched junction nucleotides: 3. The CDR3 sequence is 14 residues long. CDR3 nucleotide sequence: TGTGCCAGCAGTGGACTAGCGGGGGGGCTGGAGCAGTTCTTC. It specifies CASSGLAGGLEQFF. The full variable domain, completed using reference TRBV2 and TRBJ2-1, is EPEVTQTPSHQVTQMGQEVILRCVPISNHLYFYWYRQILGQKVEFLVSFYNNEISEKSEIFDDQFSVERPDGSNFTLKIRSTKLEDSAMYFCASSGLAGGLEQFFGPGTRLTVL.

CDR3 residues: CASSEVLAGKETQYF. The CDR3 DNA sequence: TGTGCCAGCAGTGAAGTACTAGCGGGGAAAGAGACCCAGTACTTC. The V call is TRBV2, the J call TRBJ2-5, with TRBD2 matching 10 bases. Looked up from germline, CDR1 is SNHLY and CDR2 is FYNNEI. The CDR3 extends over 15 amino acids. V lost 1 base to trimming and J lost 3 bases; unmatched junction nucleotides: 2.

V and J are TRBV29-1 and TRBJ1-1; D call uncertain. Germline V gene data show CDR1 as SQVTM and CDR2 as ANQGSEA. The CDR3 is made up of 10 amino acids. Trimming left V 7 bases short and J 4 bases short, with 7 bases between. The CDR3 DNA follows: TGCAGCGCTCGGGTCACTGAAGCTTTCTTT. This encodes CSARVTEAFF.

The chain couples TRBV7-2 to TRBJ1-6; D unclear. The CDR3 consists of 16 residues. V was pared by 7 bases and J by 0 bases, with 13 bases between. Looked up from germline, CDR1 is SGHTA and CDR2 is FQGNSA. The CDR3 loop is CASIDTGSSYNSPLHF. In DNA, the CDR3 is TGTGCCAGCATCGACACGGGGAGCTCCTATAATTCACCCCTCCACTTT.

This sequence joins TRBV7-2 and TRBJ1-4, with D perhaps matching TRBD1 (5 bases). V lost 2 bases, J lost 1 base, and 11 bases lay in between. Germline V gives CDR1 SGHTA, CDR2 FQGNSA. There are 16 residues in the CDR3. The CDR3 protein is CASSLQGARTNEKLFF. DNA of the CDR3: TGTGCCAGCAGCTTACAAGGGGCGCGAACTAATGAAAAACTGTTTTTT.

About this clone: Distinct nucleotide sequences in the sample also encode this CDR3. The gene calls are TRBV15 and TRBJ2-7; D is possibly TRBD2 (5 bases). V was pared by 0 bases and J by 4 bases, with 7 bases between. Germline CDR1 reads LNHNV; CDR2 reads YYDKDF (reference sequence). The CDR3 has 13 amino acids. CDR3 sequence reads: CATSRDRGYEQYF. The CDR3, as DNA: TGTGCCACCAGCAGAGATCGAGGGTACGAGCAGTACTTC.

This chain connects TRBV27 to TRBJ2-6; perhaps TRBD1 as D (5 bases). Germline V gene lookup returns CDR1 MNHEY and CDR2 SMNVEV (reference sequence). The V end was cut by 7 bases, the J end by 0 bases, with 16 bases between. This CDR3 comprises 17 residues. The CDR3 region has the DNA TGTGCCAGCACCCTTACAGGACGCCTCTCTGGGGCCAACGTCCTGACTTTC. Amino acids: CASTLTGRLSGANVLTF.

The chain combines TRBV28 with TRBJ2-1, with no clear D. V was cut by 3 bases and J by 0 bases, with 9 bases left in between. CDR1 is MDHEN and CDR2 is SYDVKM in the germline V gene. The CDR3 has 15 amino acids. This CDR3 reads CASSLAGSSYNEQFF. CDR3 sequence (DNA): TGTGCCAGCAGTTTGGCAGGTAGCTCCTACAATGAGCAGTTCTTC.

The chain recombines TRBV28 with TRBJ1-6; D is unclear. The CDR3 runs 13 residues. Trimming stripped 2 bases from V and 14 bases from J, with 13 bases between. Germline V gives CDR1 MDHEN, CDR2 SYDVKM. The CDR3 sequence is CASSLGTPQALHF. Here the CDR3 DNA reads TGTGCCAGCAGTTTAGGCACCCCTCAAGCCCTCCACTTT.

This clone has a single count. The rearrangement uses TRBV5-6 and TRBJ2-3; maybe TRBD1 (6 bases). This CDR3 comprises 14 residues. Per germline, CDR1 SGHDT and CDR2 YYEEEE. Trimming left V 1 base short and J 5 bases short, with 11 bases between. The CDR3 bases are TGTGCCAGCAGCTTGCAGGGGATGGGAGATACGCAGTATTTT. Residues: CASSLQGMGDTQYF.

In DNA, the CDR3 is TGTGCCAGCAGCTCCACAGGGGGTCATGAGCAGTTCTTC. Translating gives CASSSTGGHEQFF. The chain links TRBV6-5 to TRBJ2-1, with 8 positions matching TRBD1. V gave up 6 bases and J gave up 8 bases; unmatched junction bases: 6. The CDR3 is made up of 13 amino acids. Germline CDR1 and CDR2: MNHEY and SVGAGI.

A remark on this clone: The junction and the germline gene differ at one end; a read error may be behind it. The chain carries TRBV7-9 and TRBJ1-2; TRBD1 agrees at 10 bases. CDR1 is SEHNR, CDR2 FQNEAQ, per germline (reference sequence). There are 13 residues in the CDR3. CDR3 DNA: TGTTCCAGCAGTCCCGGGACAGGGGATGGCTACACCTTC. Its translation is CSSSPGTGDGYTF.

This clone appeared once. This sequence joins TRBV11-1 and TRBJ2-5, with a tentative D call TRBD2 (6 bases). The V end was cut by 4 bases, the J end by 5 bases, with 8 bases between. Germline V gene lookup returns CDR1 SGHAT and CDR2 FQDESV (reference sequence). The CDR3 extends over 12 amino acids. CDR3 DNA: TGTGCCAGCAGCTGGGACTGGGAGACCCAGTACTTC. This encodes CASSWDWETQYF.

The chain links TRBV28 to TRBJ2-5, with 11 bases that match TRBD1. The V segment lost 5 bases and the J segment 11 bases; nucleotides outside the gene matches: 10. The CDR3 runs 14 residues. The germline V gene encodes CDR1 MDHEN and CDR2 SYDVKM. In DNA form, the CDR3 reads TGTGCCAGCAGTGGCTGGACAGGGGGCGGGGAGCAGTACTTC. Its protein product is CASSGWTGGGEQYF. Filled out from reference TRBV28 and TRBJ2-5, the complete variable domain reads DVKVTQSSRYLVKRTGEKVFLECVQDMDHENMFWYRQDPGLGLRLIYFSYDVKMKEKGDIPEGYSVSREKKERFSLILESASTNQTSMYLCASSGWTGGGEQYFGPGTRLLVL.

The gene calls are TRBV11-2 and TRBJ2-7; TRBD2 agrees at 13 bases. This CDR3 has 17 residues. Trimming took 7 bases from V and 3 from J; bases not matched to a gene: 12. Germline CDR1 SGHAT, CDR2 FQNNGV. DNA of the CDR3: TGTGCCAGCAATTCCGGGACTAGCGGGACCGCCCGCTACGAGCAGTACTTC. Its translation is CASNSGTSGTARYEQYF.